This paragraph reports one T cell receptor beta chain. This table comes from immunoSEQ multiplex PCR, and its TCRdb copy is limited to in-frame clones, with some not included. The profile shows some 280,000 clones, around four fifths of them singletons. In germline, CDR1 is SQVTM, CDR2 ANQGSEA. There are 13 residues in the CDR3. The V and J ends lost 4 bases and 7 bases respectively, with 16 bases between them. This sample was taken from a study of blood T cell repertoires in COVID-19. Sequenced input: peripheral blood. This chain uses TRBV29-1 with TRBJ1-1, with a tentative D call TRBD1 (5 bases). This sequence originates from a woman aged 45-65 years with active or convalescent COVID-19. The CDR3 loop is CSVGAGPSFEAFF. DNA for the CDR3: TGCAGCGTTGGGGCAGGGCCCTCCTTTGAAGCTTTCTTT.